The 12 T cell receptor beta chains given below trace back to one sample, sequenced in a study of Graves' ophthalmopathy and Graves' hyperthyroidism. The study amplified TCR beta CDR3 regions using RNA transcripts. The workflow started with a first-round RT-PCR run with HTBI primers and then moved on to a second-round multiplex PCR. One entry per CDR3 protein, called by TCRdb with MiXCR from the multiplex PCR reads. The sample records fewer than 600,000 distinct CDR3 sequences, about an eighth being singletons. Sequencing was performed on blood. All receptors come from a woman in her twenties or thirties with Graves' ophthalmopathy.

The chain is built from TRBV2 and TRBJ1-2; D gene uncertain. CDR1 is SNHLY, CDR2 FYNNEI, per germline. This CDR3 region has 12 residues. V shed 3 bases and J shed 4 bases, with 6 bases lying between them. As DNA, the CDR3 is TGTGCCAGCAGTGATGTCGTCTATGGCTACACCTTC. It specifies CASSDVVYGYTF.

V is TRBV6-4 and J is TRBJ2-7; D is possibly TRBD1 or TRBD2 (5 bases each). The germline V and J ends were trimmed by 3 bases and 3 bases, with 9 bases remaining between them. The V gene's germline CDR1 is MRHNA and CDR2 SNTAGT. This CDR3 spans 13 amino acids. This CDR3 reads CASSEPGSYEQYF. CDR3 nucleotides: TGTGCCAGCAGTGAGCCAGGGAGCTACGAGCAGTACTTC.

Ten or more counts support this clonotype. The V and J genes are TRBV4-1 and TRBJ2-7; D is ambiguous. The germline gives CDR1 MGHRA, CDR2 YSYEKL. V was cut by 3 bases and J by 7 bases, with 7 bases left in between. CDR3 size: 11 residues. CDR3 DNA sequence: TGCGCCAGCAGCCACATTGGTGAGCAGTACTTC. It specifies CASSHIGEQYF.

This clonotype was counted many times. The rearrangement joins TRBV6-1 to TRBJ2-3; no reliable D call. Germline V gives CDR1 MNHNS, CDR2 SASEGT. This CDR3 spans 13 amino acids. V gave up 1 base and J gave up 8 bases, with 10 bases separating them. The CDR3 DNA reads TGTGCCAGCAGTGAAGGGGCTTCGGGTACGCAGTATTTT. This sequence encodes CASSEGASGTQYF.

The genes are TRBV19 and TRBJ1-5, with a tentative D call TRBD1 (5 bases). CDR3 size: 15 residues. Germline V gives CDR1 LNHDA, CDR2 SQIVND (reference sequence). The V end lost 7 bases, the J end lost 6 bases, and 19 bases lay between the germline ends. CDR3 sequence (DNA): TGTGCCAGTATCCCGTCGGGGCTAACGGGTCAGCCCCAGCATTTT. Its protein is CASIPSGLTGQPQHF.

V and J are TRBV18 and TRBJ2-2; D uncertain. The CDR3 spans 14 residues. The ends were cut back, 2 bases at V and 7 bases at J, with 11 bases in the middle. Germline values: CDR1 KGHSH, CDR2 LQKENI. CDR3 sequence: CASSPDDPGGELFF. The CDR3 nucleotides read TGTGCCAGCTCACCAGACGACCCTGGCGGGGAGCTGTTTTTT.

There are many counts of this clonotype. The chain combines TRBV6-5 with TRBJ1-5, with D possibly TRBD1 on 5 matching bases. From germline, CDR1 is MNHEY and CDR2 SVGAGI. The CDR3 covers 14 residues. Trimming took off 2 bases at V and 1 base at J, with 6 bases between the two ends. CDR3 in DNA: TGTGCCAGCAGTTACGCAGGGAGCAATCAGCCCCAGCATTTT. It is translated as CASSYAGSNQPQHF.

Ten or more counts support this clonotype. The rearrangement uses TRBV11-2 and TRBJ2-2; possibly TRBD2 for D (5 bases). CDR3 size: 13 residues. Germline V gives CDR1 SGHAT, CDR2 FQNNGV. The germline V and J ends were trimmed by 3 bases and 6 bases, with 8 bases remaining between them. CDR3 coding DNA: TGTGCCAGCAGCTTTGTGGGAGCCGGGGAGCTGTTTTTT. Its protein is CASSFVGAGELFF.

This clonotype came up many times. The CDR3 DNA sequence: TGTGCCAGCAGTTTAACGACAGGGGTCGGAGAAAACATTCAGTACTTC. Protein: CASSLTTGVGENIQYF. The rearrangement links TRBV6-5 to TRBJ2-4, with 8 bases fitting TRBD1. CDR3 size: 16 residues. Per germline, CDR1 MNHEY and CDR2 SVGAGI. The V and J ends lost 4 bases and 5 bases, in that order; junction bases with no gene match: 10.

At least ten counts were recorded for this clonotype. The rearrangement joins TRBV25-1 to TRBJ2-2; D ambiguous. The CDR3 consists of 12 residues. Germline V gene sequence: CDR1 MGHDK, CDR2 SYGVNS. V gave up 3 bases and J gave up 4 bases, with 3 bases separating them. This chain's CDR3 is CASSEGTGELFF. The CDR3 DNA reads TGTGCCAGCAGTGAGGGCACCGGGGAGCTGTTTTTT. Full variable domain (missing parts from reference TRBV25-1 and TRBJ2-2): EADIYQTPRYLVIGTGKKITLECSQTMGHDKMYWYQQDPGMELHLIHYSYGVNSTEKGDLSSESTVSRIRTEHFPLTLESARPSHTSQYLCASSEGTGELFFGEGSRLTVL.

This clonotype was seen many times. The gene calls are TRBV12-3 or TRBV12-4 and TRBJ2-7, with 9 bases matching TRBD2. The CDR3 extends over 15 amino acids. The V gene end was trimmed by 0 bases and the J gene end by 5 bases; junction bases not matched to a gene: 5. The CDR3 region is CASSLAGGGAHEQYF. CDR3 DNA sequence: TGTGCCAGCAGTTTAGCTGGCGGGGGGGCCCACGAGCAGTACTTC.

In this sample, this clonotype turned up many times. The CDR3 reads CATSYLRGDNYGYTF. Here the CDR3 DNA reads TGTGCCACCAGCTACCTCAGGGGCGATAACTATGGCTACACCTTC. The J gene is TRBJ1-2, the V gene TRBV15, with D possibly matching TRBD1 (6 bases). The V gene lost 5 bases and the J gene lost 1 base, with 14 bases spanning the gap. The CDR3 covers 15 residues. CDR1 is LNHNV, CDR2 YYDKDF, per germline (reference sequence).